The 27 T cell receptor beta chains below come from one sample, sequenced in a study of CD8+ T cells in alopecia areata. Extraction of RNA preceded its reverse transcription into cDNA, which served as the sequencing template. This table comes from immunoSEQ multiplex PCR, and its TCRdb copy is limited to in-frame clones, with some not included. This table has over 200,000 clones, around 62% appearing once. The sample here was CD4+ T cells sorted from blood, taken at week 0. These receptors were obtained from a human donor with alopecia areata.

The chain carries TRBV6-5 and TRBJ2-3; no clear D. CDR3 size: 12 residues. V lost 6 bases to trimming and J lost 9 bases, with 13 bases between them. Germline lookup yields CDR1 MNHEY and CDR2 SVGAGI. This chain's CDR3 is CASSASSETQYF. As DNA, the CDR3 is TGTGCCAGCAGCGCCTCCTCCGAAACGCAGTATTTT.

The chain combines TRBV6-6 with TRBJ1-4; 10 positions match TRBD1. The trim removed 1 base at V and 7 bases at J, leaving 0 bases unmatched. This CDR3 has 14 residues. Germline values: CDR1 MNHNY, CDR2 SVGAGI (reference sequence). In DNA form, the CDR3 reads TGTGCCAGCAGTTACTGGACAGGGGGTGAAAAACTGTTTTTT. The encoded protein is CASSYWTGGEKLFF.

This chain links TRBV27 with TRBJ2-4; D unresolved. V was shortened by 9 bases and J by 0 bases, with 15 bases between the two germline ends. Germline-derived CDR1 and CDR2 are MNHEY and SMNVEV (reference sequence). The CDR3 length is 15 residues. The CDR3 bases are TGTGCCAGTTGCCCGAGTCCTCTAGCCAAAAACATTCAGTACTTC. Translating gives CASCPSPLAKNIQYF.

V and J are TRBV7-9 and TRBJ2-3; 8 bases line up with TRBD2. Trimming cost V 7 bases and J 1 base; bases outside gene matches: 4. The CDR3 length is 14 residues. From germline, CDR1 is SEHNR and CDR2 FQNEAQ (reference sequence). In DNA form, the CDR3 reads TGTGCCAGCACGAGCGGGGGAGGCACAGATACGCAGTATTTT. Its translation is CASTSGGGTDTQYF.

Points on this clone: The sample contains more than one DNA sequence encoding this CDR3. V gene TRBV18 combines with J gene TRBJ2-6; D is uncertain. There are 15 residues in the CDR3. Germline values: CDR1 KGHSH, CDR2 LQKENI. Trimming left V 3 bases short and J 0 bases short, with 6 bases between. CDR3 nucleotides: TGTGCCAGCTCACCGCAGAGCTCTGGGGCCAACGTCCTGACTTTC. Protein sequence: CASSPQSSGANVLTF.

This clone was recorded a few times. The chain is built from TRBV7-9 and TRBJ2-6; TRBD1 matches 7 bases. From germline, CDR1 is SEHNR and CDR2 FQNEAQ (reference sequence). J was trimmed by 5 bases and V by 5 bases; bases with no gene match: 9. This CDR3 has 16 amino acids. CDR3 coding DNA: TGTGCCAGCAGCGGCAATGACAGGGCCAGGGCCAACGTCCTGACTTTC. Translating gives CASSGNDRARANVLTF.

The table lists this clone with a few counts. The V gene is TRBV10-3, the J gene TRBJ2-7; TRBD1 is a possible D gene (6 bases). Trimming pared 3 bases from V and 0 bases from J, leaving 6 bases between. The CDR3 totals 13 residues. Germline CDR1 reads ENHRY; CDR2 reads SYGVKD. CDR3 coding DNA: TGTGCCATCAGTGAACAGGGCTCCTACGAGCAGTACTTC. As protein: CAISEQGSYEQYF.

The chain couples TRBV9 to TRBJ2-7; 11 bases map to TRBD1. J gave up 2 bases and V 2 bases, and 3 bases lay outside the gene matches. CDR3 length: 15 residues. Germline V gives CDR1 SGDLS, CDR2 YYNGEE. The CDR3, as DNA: TGTGCCAGCAGCGTGGGGACAGGGGGTGCCTACGAGCAGTACTTC. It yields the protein CASSVGTGGAYEQYF.

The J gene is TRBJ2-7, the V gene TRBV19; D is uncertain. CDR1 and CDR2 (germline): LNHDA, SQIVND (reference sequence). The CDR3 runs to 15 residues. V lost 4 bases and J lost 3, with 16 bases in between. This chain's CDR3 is CASSTGIPYSYEQYF. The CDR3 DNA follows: TGTGCCAGTAGTACTGGGATCCCCTACAGCTACGAGCAGTACTTC. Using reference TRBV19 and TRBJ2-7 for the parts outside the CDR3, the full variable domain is DGGITQSPKYLFRKEGQNVTLSCEQNLNHDAMYWYRQDPGQGLRLIYYSQIVNDFQKGDIAEGYSVSREKKESFPLTVTSAQKNPTAFYLCASSTGIPYSYEQYFGPGTRLTVT.

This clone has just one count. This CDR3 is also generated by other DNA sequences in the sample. As DNA, the CDR3 is TGTGCCAGCAGCCTGCTCACCTACGAGCAGTACTTC. This codes for CASSLLTYEQYF. J is TRBJ2-7 and V is TRBV5-6, with no clear D. Germline V lookup: CDR1 SGHDT, CDR2 YYEEEE. The V gene lost 4 bases and the J gene lost 2 bases, with 7 bases spanning the gap. The CDR3 runs to 12 residues.

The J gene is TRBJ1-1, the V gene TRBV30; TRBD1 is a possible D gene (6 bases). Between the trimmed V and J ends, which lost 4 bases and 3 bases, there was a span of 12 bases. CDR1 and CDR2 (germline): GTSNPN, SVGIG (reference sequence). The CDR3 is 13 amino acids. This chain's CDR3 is CAWIGRGYTEAFF. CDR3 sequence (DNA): TGTGCCTGGATTGGCAGGGGATACACTGAAGCTTTCTTT.

CDR3 amino acids: CASSLVGQGATGANVLTF. The CDR3 nucleotides read TGTGCCAGCAGCTTGGTAGGGCAGGGAGCCACTGGGGCCAACGTCCTGACTTTC. The chain has TRBV5-6 and TRBJ2-6; D may match TRBD1 or TRBD2 (5 bases each). Trimming took 0 bases from V and 2 from J, leaving 15 bases between them. The CDR3 has 18 residues. CDR1 is SGHDT and CDR2 is YYEEEE in the germline V gene. The full variable domain, in which reference TRBV5-6 and TRBJ2-6 provide the parts outside the CDR3, is DAGVTQSPTHLIKTRGQQVTLRCSPKSGHDTVSWYQQALGQGPQFIFQYYEEEERQRGNFPDRFSGHQFPNYSSELNVNALLLGDSALYLCASSLVGQGATGANVLTFGAGSRLTVL.

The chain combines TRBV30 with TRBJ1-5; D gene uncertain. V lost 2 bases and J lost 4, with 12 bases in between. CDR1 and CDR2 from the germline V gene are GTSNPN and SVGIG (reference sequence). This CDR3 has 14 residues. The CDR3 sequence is CAWSLGRLNQPQHF. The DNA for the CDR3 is TGTGCCTGGAGTCTAGGCAGGCTTAATCAGCCCCAGCATTTT.

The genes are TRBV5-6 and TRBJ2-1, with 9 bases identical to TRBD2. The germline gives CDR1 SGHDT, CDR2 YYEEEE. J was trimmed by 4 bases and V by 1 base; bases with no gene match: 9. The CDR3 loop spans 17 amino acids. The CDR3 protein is CASSLLRLAVHYNEQFF. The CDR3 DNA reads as TGTGCCAGCAGCTTGCTCAGACTAGCGGTACATTACAATGAGCAGTTCTTC.

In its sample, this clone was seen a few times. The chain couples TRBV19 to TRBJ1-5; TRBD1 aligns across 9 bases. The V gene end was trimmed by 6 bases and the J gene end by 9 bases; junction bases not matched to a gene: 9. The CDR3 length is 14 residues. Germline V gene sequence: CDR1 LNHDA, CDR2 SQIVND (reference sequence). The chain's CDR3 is CASRGQGNPAPQHF. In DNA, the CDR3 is TGTGCCAGTAGGGGACAGGGAAACCCGGCGCCCCAGCATTTT. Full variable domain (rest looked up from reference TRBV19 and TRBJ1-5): DGGITQSPKYLFRKEGQNVTLSCEQNLNHDAMYWYRQDPGQGLRLIYYSQIVNDFQKGDIAEGYSVSREKKESFPLTVTSAQKNPTAFYLCASRGQGNPAPQHFGDGTRLSIL.

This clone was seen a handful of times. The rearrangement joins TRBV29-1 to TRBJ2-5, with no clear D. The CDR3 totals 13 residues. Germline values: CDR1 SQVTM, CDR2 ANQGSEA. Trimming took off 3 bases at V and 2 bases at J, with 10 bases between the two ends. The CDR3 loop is CSVDQVIQETQYF. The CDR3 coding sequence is TGCAGCGTTGATCAAGTAATTCAAGAGACCCAGTACTTC.

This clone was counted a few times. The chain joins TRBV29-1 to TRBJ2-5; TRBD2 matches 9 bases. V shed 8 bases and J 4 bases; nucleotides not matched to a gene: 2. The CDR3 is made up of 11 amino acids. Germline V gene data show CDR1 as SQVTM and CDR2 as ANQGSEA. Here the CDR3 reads CSQAGGETQYF. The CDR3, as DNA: TGCAGCCAAGCGGGAGGAGAGACCCAGTACTTC.

The CDR3 DNA follows: TGTGCCATCAGTGAGTCGGGGACTAGCGGGGTCGAGCAGTTCTTC. It translates to CAISESGTSGVEQFF. V and J are TRBV10-3 and TRBJ2-1; TRBD2 agrees at 13 bases. The V gene's germline CDR1 is ENHRY and CDR2 SYGVKD. J was trimmed by 10 bases and V by 0 bases; bases with no gene match: 3. The CDR3 length is 15 residues.

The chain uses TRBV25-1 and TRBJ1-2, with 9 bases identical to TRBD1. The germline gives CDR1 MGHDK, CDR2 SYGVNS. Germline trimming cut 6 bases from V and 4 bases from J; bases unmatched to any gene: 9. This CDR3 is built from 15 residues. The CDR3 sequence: CASRAPGTGTYGYTF. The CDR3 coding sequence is TGTGCCAGCAGAGCCCCCGGGACAGGGACCTATGGCTACACCTTC.

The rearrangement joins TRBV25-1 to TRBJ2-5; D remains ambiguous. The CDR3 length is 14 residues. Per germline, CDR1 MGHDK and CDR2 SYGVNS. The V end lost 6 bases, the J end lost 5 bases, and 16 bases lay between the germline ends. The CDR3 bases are TGTGCCAGCAGGGGCCCCATGGGGTCGGAGACCCAGTACTTC. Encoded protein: CASRGPMGSETQYF.

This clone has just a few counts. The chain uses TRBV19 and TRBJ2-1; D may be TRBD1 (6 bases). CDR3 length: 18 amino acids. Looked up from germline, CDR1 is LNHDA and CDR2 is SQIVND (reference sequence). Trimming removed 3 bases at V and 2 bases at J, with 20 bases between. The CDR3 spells CASSMSPVRGFTYNEQFF. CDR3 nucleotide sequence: TGTGCCAGTAGTATGTCCCCCGTGAGGGGGTTCACCTACAATGAGCAGTTCTTC.

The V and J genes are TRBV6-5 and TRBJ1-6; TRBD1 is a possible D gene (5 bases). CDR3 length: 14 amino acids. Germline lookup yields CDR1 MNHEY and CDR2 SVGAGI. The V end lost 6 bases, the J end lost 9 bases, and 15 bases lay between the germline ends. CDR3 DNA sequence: TGTGCCAGCAGAGCCACACGGGGCCCTTCACCCCTCCACTTT. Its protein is CASRATRGPSPLHF.

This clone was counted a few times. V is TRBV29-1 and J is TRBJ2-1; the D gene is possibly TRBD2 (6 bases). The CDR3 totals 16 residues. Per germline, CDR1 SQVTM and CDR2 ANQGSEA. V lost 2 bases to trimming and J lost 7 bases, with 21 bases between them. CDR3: CSVEKFASVSWNEQFF. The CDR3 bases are TGCAGCGTTGAAAAGTTTGCTAGCGTAAGTTGGAATGAGCAGTTCTTC.

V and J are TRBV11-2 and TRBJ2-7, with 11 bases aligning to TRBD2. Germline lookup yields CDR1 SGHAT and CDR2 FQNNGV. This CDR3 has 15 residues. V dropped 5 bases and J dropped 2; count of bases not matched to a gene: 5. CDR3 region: CASSTRLAGTYEQYF. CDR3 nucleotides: TGTGCCAGCAGCACGCGACTAGCGGGAACCTACGAGCAGTACTTC.

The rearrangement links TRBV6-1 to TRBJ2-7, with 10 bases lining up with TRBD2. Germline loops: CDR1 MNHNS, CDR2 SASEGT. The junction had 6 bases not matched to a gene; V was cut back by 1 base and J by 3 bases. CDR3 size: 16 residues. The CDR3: CASSEGVLAGVYEQYF. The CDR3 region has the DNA TGTGCCAGCAGTGAAGGGGTCCTAGCGGGGGTCTACGAGCAGTACTTC.

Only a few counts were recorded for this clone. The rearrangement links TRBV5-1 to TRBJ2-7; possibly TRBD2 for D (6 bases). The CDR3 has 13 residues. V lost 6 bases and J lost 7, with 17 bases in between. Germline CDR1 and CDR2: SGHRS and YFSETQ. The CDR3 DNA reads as TGCGCCAGCACCCAGGGAGGTGTGCGGGAGCAGTACTTC. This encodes CASTQGGVREQYF. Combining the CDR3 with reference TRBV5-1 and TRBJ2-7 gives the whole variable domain KAGVTQTPRYLIKTRGQQVTLSCSPISGHRSVSWYQQTPGQGLQFLFEYFSETQRNKGNFPGRFSGRQFSNSRSEMNVSTLELGDSALYLCASTQGGVREQYFGPGTRLTVT.

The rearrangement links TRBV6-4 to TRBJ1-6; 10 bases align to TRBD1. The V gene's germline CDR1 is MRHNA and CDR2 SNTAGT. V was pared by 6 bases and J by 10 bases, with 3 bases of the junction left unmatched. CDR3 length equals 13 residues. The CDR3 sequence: CASRDRGGSPLHF. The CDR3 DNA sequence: TGTGCCAGCAGGGACAGGGGGGGATCACCCCTCCACTTT.